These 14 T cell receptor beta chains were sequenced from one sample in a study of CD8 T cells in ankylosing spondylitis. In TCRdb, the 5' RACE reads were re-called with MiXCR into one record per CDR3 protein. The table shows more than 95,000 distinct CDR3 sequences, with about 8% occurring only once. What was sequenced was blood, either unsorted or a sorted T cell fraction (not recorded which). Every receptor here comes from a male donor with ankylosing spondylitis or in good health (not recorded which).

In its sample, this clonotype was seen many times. CDR3 residues: CASRTGVPADTQYF. CDR3 DNA: TGTGCCAGCAGGACAGGGGTACCCGCAGATACGCAGTATTTT. V is TRBV7-2 and J is TRBJ2-3; 8 bases match TRBD1. CDR3 size: 14 residues. With 6 bases clipped from V and 4 bases from J, the junction kept 6 bases outside the gene matches. Germline CDR1 is SGHTA and CDR2 is FQGNSA.

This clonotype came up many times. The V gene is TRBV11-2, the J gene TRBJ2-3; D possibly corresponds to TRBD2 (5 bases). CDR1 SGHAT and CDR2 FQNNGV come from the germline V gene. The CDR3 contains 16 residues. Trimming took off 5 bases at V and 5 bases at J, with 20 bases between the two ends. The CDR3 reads CASSPTRLAGLDTQYF. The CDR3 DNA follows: TGTGCCAGCAGCCCAACGAGGTTGGCGGGCCTAGATACGCAGTATTTT.

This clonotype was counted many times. This CDR3 reads CASSQDFQETQYF. CDR3 coding DNA: TGTGCCAGCAGCCAAGACTTTCAAGAGACCCAGTACTTC. This sequence joins TRBV4-2 and TRBJ2-5; D gene unclear. The ends were cut back, 0 bases at V and 2 bases at J, with 4 bases in the middle. CDR1 and CDR2 (germline): LGHNA, YNFKEQ. CDR3 length equals 13 residues.

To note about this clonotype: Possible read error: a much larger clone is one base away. CDR3 region: CAGSAGPPTRNTIYF. The CDR3 DNA sequence: TGTGCCGGCAGCGCGGGGCCCCCTACCCGAAACACCATATATTTT. The chain combines TRBV9 with TRBJ1-3; a possible D gene is TRBD1 (5 bases). CDR1 is SGDLS, CDR2 YYNGEE, per germline. This CDR3 spans 15 amino acids.

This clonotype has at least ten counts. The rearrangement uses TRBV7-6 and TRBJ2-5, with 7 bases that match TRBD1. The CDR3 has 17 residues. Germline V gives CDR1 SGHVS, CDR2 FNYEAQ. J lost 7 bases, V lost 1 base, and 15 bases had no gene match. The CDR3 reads CASSLDPRTGDSWTQYF. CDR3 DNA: TGTGCCAGCAGCTTAGACCCCCGCACAGGGGATTCGTGGACCCAGTACTTC.

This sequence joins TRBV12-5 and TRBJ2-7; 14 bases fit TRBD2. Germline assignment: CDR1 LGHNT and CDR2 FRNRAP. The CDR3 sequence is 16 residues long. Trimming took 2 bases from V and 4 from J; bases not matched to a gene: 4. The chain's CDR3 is CASGLTGTSGSYEQYF. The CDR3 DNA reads TGTGCTAGTGGTTTGACCGGGACTAGCGGGAGTTACGAGCAGTACTTC.

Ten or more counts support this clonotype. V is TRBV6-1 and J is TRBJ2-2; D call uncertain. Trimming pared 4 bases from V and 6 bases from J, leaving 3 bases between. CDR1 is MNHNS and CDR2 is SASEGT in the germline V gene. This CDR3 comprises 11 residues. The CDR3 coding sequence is TGTGCCAGCAGTGTTGCCGGGGAGCTGTTTTTT. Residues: CASSVAGELFF.

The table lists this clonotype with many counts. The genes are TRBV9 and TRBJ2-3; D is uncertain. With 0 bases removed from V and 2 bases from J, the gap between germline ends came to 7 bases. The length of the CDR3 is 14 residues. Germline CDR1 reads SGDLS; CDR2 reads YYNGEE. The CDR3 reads CASSVEPSTDTQYF. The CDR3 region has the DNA TGTGCCAGCAGCGTAGAGCCGTCCACAGATACGCAGTATTTT.

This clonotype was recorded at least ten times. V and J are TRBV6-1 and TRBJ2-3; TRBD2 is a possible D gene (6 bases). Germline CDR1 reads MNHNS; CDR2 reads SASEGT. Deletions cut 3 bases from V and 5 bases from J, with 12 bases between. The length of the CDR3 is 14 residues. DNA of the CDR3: TGTGCCAGCAGTGACTTGCGGGGTCTAGATACGCAGTATTTT. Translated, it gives CASSDLRGLDTQYF.

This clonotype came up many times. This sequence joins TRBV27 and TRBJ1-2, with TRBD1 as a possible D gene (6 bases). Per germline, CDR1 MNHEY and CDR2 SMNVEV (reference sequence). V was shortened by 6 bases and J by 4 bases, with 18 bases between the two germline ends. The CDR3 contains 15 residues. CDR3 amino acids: CASSLDFGQRYGYTF. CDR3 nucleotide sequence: TGTGCCAGCAGCCTTGACTTTGGACAGCGCTATGGCTACACCTTC.

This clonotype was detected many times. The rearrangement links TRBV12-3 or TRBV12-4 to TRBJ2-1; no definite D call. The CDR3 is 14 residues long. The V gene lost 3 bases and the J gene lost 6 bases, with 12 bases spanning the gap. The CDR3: CASSLAIPGNEQFF. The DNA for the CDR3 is TGTGCCAGCAGTTTGGCTATCCCAGGCAATGAGCAGTTCTTC.

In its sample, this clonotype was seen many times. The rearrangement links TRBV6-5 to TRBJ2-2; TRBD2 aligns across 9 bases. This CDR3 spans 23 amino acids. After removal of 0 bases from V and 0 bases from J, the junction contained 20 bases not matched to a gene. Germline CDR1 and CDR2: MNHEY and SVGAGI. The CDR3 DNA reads TGTGCCAGCAGTTACTCGCGAGCCGGGACTAGCCCCCCTTGGGCTACGAACACCGGGGAGCTGTTTTTT. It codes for CASSYSRAGTSPPWATNTGELFF.

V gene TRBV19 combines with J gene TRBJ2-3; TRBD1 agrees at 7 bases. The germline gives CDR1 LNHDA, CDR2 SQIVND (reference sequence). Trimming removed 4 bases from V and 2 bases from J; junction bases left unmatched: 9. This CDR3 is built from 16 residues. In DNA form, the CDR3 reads TGTGCCAGTAGTAAACAGGGGAGAAGTGCCACAGATACGCAGTATTTT. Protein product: CASSKQGRSATDTQYF.

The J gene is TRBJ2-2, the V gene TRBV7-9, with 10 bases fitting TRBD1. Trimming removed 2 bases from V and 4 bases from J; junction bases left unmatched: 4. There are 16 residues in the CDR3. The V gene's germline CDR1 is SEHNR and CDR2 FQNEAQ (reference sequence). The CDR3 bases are TGTGCCAGCAGCTTACCGGGACAGGGGTTCACCGGGGAGCTGTTTTTT. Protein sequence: CASSLPGQGFTGELFF.